What follows are 17 T cell receptor beta chains derived from one specimen sequenced in a study of blood T cell repertoires in COVID-19. Data came from immunoSEQ multiplex PCR; TCRdb stores just in-frame clones and leaves some out. This repertoire shows 150,000 to 200,000 clones, 65% to 85% found once; its top ten account for less than 9.5%. Sequenced: PBMCs or T cells enriched from blood (not recorded which). These receptors originate from a man aged 35 to 55 who had recovered from COVID-19.

The V and J genes are TRBV6-2 or TRBV6-3 and TRBJ1-3; D perhaps matches TRBD1 (6 bases). The CDR3 extends over 13 amino acids. Germline V CDR1 and CDR2: MNHEY, SVGEGT. The V end was cut by 5 bases, the J end by 4 bases, with 9 bases between. This CDR3 is CASSPDSGNTIYF. The CDR3 DNA is TGTGCCAGCAGTCCGGACAGCGGAAACACCATATATTTT.

This clone was observed a handful of times. This chain uses TRBV20-1 with TRBJ1-2; D is unresolved. This CDR3 region has 9 residues. Germline assignment: CDR1 DFQATT and CDR2 SNEGSKA (reference sequence). Between the trimmed V and J ends, which lost 6 bases and 3 bases, there was a span of 2 bases. DNA of the CDR3: TGCAGTGCCGACTATGGCTACACCTTC. Encoded protein: CSADYGYTF.

The V call is TRBV7-9, the J call TRBJ1-1, with 7 bases that match TRBD1. CDR3 length: 13 amino acids. CDR1 and CDR2 (germline): SEHNR, FQNEAQ (reference sequence). With V trimmed by 3 bases and J by 5 bases, 3 bases remained unmatched. Here the CDR3 DNA reads TGTGCCAGCAGCTTCCAGGGGGTAACTGAAGCTTTCTTT. It codes for CASSFQGVTEAFF.

This clone was picked up a small number of times. This chain connects TRBV10-3 to TRBJ2-2; 7 bases fit TRBD1. V shed 11 bases and J 5 bases; nucleotides not matched to a gene: 11. The length of the CDR3 is 14 residues. Looked up from germline, CDR1 is ENHRY and CDR2 is SYGVKD. DNA for the CDR3: TGTGCCTCTGCCCGGCCAGGGGGAACCGGGGAGCTGTTTTTT. Translated, it gives CASARPGGTGELFF.

This clone appeared a few times. As DNA, the CDR3 is TGTGCCAGCAGCTTACAGGGGTTCACTGAAGCTTTCTTT. Translated, it gives CASSLQGFTEAFF. This sequence joins TRBV2 and TRBJ1-1, with 7 bases matching TRBD1. The CDR3 loop spans 13 amino acids. Trimming cost V 6 bases and J 4 bases; bases outside gene matches: 5. Per germline, CDR1 SNHLY and CDR2 FYNNEI.

This chain links TRBV5-8 with TRBJ1-3; possibly TRBD1 for D (6 bases). The CDR3 has 16 amino acids. Germline V CDR1 and CDR2: SGHTS, YDEGEE. Trimming shortened V by 0 bases and J by 2 bases, and 12 bases separated the two germline ends. CDR3: CASSLAAGAPGNTIYF. In nucleotides, the CDR3 is TGTGCCAGCAGCTTGGCGGCAGGGGCGCCTGGAAACACCATATATTTT.

The CDR3 DNA is TGTGCCAGCAGCGACCGTGACAGGGGAAAGACCGGGGAGCTGTTTTTT. This gives the protein CASSDRDRGKTGELFF. V and J are TRBV7-9 and TRBJ2-2; 8 bases agree with TRBD1. Germline CDR1 reads SEHNR; CDR2 reads FQNEAQ (reference sequence). Trimming took 5 bases from V and 5 from J; bases not matched to a gene: 10. This CDR3 comprises 16 residues.

This clone occurred once. The chain combines TRBV5-1 with TRBJ1-4; 8 bases match TRBD1. CDR1 is SGHRS, CDR2 YFSETQ, per germline. With V trimmed by 3 bases and J by 8 bases, 6 bases remained unmatched. The CDR3 loop spans 14 amino acids. The CDR3 reads CASSSGQGHEKLFF. Written as DNA, the CDR3 is TGCGCCAGCAGCTCAGGACAGGGTCACGAAAAACTGTTTTTT. The full variable domain, completed using reference TRBV5-1 and TRBJ1-4, is KAGVTQTPRYLIKTRGQQVTLSCSPISGHRSVSWYQQTPGQGLQFLFEYFSETQRNKGNFPGRFSGRQFSNSRSEMNVSTLELGDSALYLCASSSGQGHEKLFFGSGTQLSVL.

The V gene is TRBV11-2, the J gene TRBJ1-1, with D maybe TRBD1 (5 bases). V was cut by 0 bases and J by 11 bases, with 13 bases left in between. The germline CDR1 and CDR2 sequences are SGHAT and FQNNGV. CDR3 length: 13 amino acids. CDR3 DNA: TGTGCCAGCAGCTTAGAGCCTCGGGGGTCGGCTTTCTTT. Translated: CASSLEPRGSAFF. The full variable domain, in which reference TRBV11-2 and TRBJ1-1 provide the parts outside the CDR3, is EAGVAQSPRYKIIEKRQSVAFWCNPISGHATLYWYQQILGQGPKLLIQFQNNGVVDDSQLPKDRFSAERLKGVDSTLKIQPAKLEDSAVYLCASSLEPRGSAFFGQGTRLTVV.

The CDR3 DNA is TGTGCCAGCTCACCACGGTCCGGGACACAGCCCCAGCATTTT. Translating gives CASSPRSGTQPQHF. V usage is TRBV18 and J usage is TRBJ1-5, with D perhaps TRBD1 (6 bases). The V gene's germline CDR1 is KGHSH and CDR2 LQKENI. Trimming shortened V by 1 base and J by 7 bases, and 11 bases separated the two germline ends. This CDR3 comprises 14 residues.

A single count supports this clone. J is TRBJ2-7 and V is TRBV7-2, with D perhaps TRBD2 (6 bases). This CDR3 comprises 14 residues. The germline CDR1 and CDR2 sequences are SGHTA and FQGNSA. V was cut by 1 base and J by 4 bases, with 11 bases left in between. The CDR3 is CASSLEGGAYEQYF. The CDR3 DNA follows: TGTGCCAGCAGCTTAGAGGGCGGGGCATACGAGCAGTACTTC.

The rearrangement uses TRBV6-1 and TRBJ2-3; tentatively, D is TRBD2 (6 bases). Germline V gene data show CDR1 as MNHNS and CDR2 as SASEGT. This CDR3 region has 16 residues. Between the trimmed V and J ends, which lost 4 bases and 5 bases, there was a span of 19 bases. This CDR3 reads CASSGGLTRGIDTQYF. The CDR3 DNA reads as TGTGCCAGCAGTGGGGGACTTACCCGGGGGATAGATACGCAGTATTTT.

This chain joins TRBV19 and TRBJ2-3; TRBD2 matches at 8 bases. The V segment lost 2 bases and the J segment 3 bases; nucleotides outside the gene matches: 4. Germline V lookup: CDR1 LNHDA, CDR2 SQIVND (reference sequence). This CDR3 comprises 15 residues. The CDR3 loop reads CASSIKGLVTDTQYF. CDR3 nucleotide sequence: TGTGCCAGTAGTATAAAGGGACTAGTAACAGATACGCAGTATTTT. The full variable domain, its missing parts supplied by reference TRBV19 and TRBJ2-3, is DGGITQSPKYLFRKEGQNVTLSCEQNLNHDAMYWYRQDPGQGLRLIYYSQIVNDFQKGDIAEGYSVSREKKESFPLTVTSAQKNPTAFYLCASSIKGLVTDTQYFGPGTRLTVL.

This rearrangement joins TRBV3-1 (or the pseudogene TRBV3-2) to TRBJ2-1; 7 bases line up with TRBD2. Germline CDR1 is LGHDT and CDR2 is YNNKEL (reference sequence). V was pared by 2 bases and J by 10 bases, with 2 bases of the junction left unmatched. The CDR3 runs 12 residues. In nucleotides, the CDR3 is TGTGCCAGCAGCCAAATGGGACTAGAGCAGTTCTTC. It encodes CASSQMGLEQFF.

As for this clone: Other nucleotide sequences from this sample produce the same CDR3. The CDR3 sequence is CASSTGGYGYTF. The CDR3 coding sequence is TGTGCCAGCAGCACAGGGGGCTATGGCTACACCTTC. This rearrangement joins TRBV28 to TRBJ1-2; 8 bases agree with TRBD1. V lost 6 bases to trimming and J lost 4 bases; unmatched junction nucleotides: 1. The V gene's germline CDR1 is MDHEN and CDR2 SYDVKM. This CDR3 comprises 12 residues.

This clone was counted a single time. The rearrangement joins TRBV29-1 to TRBJ2-7; TRBD2 aligns across 7 bases. The CDR3 length is 13 residues. Germline V gene sequence: CDR1 SQVTM, CDR2 ANQGSEA. Trimming removed 7 bases from V and 4 bases from J; junction bases left unmatched: 10. This CDR3 is CSAGGVESYEQYF. The CDR3 DNA is TGCAGCGCTGGGGGGGTGGAATCTTACGAGCAGTACTTC.

The chain combines TRBV5-4 with TRBJ1-2; D remains ambiguous. The V gene's germline CDR1 is SGHNT and CDR2 YYREEE (reference sequence). This CDR3 is built from 14 residues. Between the trimmed V and J ends, which lost 4 bases and 6 bases, there was a span of 16 bases. The CDR3 sequence is CASSPQLRSDGYTF. The CDR3 DNA reads TGTGCCAGCAGCCCACAACTGCGGTCCGATGGCTACACCTTC.